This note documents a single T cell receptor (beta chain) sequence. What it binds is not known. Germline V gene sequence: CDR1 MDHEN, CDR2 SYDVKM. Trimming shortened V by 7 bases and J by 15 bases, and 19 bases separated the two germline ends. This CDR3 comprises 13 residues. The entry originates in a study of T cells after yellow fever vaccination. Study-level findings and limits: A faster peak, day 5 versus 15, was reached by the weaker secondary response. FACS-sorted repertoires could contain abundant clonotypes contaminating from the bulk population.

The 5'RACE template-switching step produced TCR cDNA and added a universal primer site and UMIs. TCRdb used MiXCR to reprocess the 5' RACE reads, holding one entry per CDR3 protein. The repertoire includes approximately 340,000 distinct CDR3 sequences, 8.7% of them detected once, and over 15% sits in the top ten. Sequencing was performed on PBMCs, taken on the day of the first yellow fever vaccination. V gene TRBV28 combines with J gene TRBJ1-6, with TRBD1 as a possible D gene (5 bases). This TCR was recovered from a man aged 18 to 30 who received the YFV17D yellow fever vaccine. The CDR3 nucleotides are TGTGCCAGCACTTCCTCCCAGGGTTCGCTCCTCCACTTT. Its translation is CASTSSQGSLLHF.